This T cell receptor beta chain was recovered during a study of cytomegalovirus exposure and HLA in healthy donors. Study as a whole: HLA-typed donors were the source of approximately 86 million unique TCRs held in an early data release.

13 Jbeta primers and 60 Vbeta primers were used for the PCR. The protocol was immunoSEQ multiplex PCR, while the TCRdb copy is restricted to in-frame clones and leaves out a portion. The top ten hold approximately 2.9% of the sample, which has more than 95,000 clones, more than 15% seen once. To note about this clone: Antigen specificity is unknown.

Points from the study as a whole: Later on, an analysis showed TCR association rates differing by HLA locus, with DRB1 the most and HLA-C the fewest.

The V gene lost 0 bases and the J gene lost 10 bases, with 15 bases spanning the gap. The CDR3 loop spans 14 amino acids. Germline loops: CDR1 MGHRA, CDR2 YSYEKL. The source material was PBMCs. The rearrangement uses TRBV4-1 and TRBJ1-1; unclear D gene. The clonotype originates from a female donor in good health and CMV-seropositive. Written as DNA, the CDR3 is TGCGCCAGCAGCCAAGAGGTTGAGGGATTTGGAGCTTTCTTT. Encoded protein: CASSQEVEGFGAFF.